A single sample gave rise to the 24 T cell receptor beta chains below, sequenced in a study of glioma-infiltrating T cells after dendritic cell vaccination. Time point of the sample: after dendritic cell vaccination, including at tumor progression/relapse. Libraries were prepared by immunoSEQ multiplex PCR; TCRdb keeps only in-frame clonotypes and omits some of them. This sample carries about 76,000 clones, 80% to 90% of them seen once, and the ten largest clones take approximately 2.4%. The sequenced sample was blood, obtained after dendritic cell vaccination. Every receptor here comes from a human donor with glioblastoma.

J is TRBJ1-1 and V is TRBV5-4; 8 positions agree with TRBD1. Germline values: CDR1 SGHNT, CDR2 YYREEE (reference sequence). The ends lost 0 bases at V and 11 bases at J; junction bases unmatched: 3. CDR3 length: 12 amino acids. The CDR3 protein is CASSLGDRWAFF. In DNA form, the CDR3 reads TGTGCCAGCAGCTTGGGGGACAGGTGGGCTTTCTTT.

Here the CDR3 reads CASSERAGYTEAFF. The CDR3 DNA is TGTGCCAGCAGTGAGAGAGCAGGGTACACTGAAGCTTTCTTT. This chain links TRBV2 with TRBJ1-1; D is possibly TRBD1 (5 bases). V dropped 3 bases and J dropped 3 bases, with 11 bases sitting between them. CDR1 and CDR2 from the germline V gene are SNHLY and FYNNEI. The CDR3 consists of 14 residues.

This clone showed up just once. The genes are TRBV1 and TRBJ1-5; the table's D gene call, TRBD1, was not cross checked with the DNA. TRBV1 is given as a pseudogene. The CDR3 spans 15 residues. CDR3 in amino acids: CTSSQSRVFNQPQHF. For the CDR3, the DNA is TGCACCAGCAGCCAATCCAGGGTTTTTAATCAGCCCCAGCATTTT.

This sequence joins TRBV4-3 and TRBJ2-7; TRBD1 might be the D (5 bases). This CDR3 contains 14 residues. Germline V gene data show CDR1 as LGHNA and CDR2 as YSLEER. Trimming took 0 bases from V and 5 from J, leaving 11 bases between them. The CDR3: CASSQDWARDEQYF. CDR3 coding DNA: TGCGCCAGCAGCCAAGATTGGGCCAGGGACGAGCAGTACTTC.

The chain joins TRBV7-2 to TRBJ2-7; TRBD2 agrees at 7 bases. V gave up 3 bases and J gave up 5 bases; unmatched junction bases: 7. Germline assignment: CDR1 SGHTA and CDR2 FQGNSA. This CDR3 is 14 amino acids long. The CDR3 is CASSFRREYNEQYF. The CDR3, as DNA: TGTGCCAGCAGCTTTAGGCGGGAGTATAACGAGCAGTACTTC.

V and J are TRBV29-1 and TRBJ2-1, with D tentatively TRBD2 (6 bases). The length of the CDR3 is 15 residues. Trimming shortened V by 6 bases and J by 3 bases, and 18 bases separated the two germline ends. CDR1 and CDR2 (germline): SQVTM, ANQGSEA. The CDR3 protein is CSVAGTPPVYNEQFF. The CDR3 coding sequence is TGCAGCGTAGCCGGGACTCCTCCGGTCTACAATGAGCAGTTCTTC.

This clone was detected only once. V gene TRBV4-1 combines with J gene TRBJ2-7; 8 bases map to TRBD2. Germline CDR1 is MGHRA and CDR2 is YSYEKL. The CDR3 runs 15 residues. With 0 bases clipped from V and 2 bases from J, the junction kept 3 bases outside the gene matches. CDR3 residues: CASSQDPGGTYEQYF. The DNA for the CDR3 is TGCGCCAGCAGCCAAGATCCGGGAGGGACCTACGAGCAGTACTTC.

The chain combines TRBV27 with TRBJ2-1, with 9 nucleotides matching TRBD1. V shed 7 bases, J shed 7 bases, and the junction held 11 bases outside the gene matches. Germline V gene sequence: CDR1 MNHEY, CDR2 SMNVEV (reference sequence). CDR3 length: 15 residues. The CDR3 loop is CASIRPGQGYNEQFF. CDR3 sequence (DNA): TGTGCCAGCATCCGGCCGGGACAGGGCTATAATGAGCAGTTCTTC.

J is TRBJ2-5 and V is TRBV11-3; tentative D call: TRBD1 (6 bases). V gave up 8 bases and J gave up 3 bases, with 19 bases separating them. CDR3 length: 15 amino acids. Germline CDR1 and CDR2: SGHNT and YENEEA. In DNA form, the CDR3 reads TGTGCCAGCTCCGATCGAATCAGGGGCGAAGAGACCCAGTACTTC. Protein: CASSDRIRGEETQYF.

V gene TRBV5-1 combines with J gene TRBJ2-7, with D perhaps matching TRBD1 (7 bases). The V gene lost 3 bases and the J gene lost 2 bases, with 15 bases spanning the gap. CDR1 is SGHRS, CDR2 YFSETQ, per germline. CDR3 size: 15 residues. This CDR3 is CASSWGDREPYEQYF. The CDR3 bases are TGCGCCAGCAGCTGGGGGGACAGAGAACCCTACGAGCAGTACTTC. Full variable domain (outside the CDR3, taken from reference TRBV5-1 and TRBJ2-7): KAGVTQTPRYLIKTRGQQVTLSCSPISGHRSVSWYQQTPGQGLQFLFEYFSETQRNKGNFPGRFSGRQFSNSRSEMNVSTLELGDSALYLCASSWGDREPYEQYFGPGTRLTVT.

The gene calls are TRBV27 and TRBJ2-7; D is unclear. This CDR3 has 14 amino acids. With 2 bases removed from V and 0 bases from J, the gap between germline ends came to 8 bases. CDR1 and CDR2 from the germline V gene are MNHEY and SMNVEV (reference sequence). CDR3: CASSLRGNSYEQYF. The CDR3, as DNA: TGTGCCAGCAGTTTACGCGGCAACTCCTACGAGCAGTACTTC.

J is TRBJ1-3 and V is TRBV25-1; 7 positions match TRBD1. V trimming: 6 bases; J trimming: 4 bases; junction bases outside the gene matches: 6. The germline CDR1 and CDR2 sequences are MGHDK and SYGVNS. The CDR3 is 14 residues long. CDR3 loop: CASSVGQTGNTIYF. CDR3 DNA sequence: TGTGCCAGCAGCGTGGGACAGACGGGAAACACCATATATTTT.

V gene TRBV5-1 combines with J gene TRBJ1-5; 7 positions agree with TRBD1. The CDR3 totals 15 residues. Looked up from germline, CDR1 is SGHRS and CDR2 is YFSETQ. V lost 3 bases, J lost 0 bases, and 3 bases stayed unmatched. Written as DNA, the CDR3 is TGCGCCAGCAGCTCGACAGGGAATAGCAATCAGCCCCAGCATTTT. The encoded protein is CASSSTGNSNQPQHF.

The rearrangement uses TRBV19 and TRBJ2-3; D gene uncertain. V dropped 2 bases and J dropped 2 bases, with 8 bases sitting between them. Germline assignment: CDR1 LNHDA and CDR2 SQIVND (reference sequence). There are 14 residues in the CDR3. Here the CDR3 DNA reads TGTGCCAGTAGTATAAACCAGAACACAGATACGCAGTATTTT. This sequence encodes CASSINQNTDTQYF.

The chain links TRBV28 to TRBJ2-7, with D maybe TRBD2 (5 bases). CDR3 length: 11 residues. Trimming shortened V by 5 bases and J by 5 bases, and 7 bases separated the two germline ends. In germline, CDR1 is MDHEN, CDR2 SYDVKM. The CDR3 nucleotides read TGTGCCAGCAGTGAGAGGGACGAGCAGTACTTC. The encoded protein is CASSERDEQYF.

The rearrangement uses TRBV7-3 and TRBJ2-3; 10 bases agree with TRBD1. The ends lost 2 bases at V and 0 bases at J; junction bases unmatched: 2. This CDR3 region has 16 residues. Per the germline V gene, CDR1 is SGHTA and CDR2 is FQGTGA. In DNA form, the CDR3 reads TGTGCCAGCAGCTTAGGGGACAGGGGAAGCACAGATACGCAGTATTTT. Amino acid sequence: CASSLGDRGSTDTQYF.

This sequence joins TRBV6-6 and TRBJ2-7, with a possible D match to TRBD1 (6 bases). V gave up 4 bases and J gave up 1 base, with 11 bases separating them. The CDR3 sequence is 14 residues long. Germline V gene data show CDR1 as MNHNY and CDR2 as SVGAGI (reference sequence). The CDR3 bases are TGTGCCAGCAGTTTACGACAGGATTCCTACGAGCAGTACTTC. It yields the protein CASSLRQDSYEQYF.

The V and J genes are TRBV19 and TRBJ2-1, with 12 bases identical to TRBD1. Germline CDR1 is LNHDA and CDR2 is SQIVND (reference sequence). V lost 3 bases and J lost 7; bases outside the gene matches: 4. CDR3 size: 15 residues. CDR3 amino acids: CASSMRDRGRNEQFF. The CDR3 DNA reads TGTGCCAGTAGTATGAGGGACAGGGGGCGGAATGAGCAGTTCTTC.

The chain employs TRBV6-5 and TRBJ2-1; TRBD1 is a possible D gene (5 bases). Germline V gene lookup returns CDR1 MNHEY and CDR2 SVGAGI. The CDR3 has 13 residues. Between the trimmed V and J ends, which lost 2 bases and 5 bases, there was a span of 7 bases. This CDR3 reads CASSYQGNNEQFF. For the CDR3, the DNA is TGTGCCAGCAGTTACCAGGGAAACAATGAGCAGTTCTTC.

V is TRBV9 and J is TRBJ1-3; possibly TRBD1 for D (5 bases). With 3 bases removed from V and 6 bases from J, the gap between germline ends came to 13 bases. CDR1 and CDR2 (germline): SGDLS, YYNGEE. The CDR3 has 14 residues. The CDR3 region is CASSASQGSNTIYF. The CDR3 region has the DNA TGTGCCAGCAGCGCGAGCCAGGGTTCAAACACCATATATTTT.

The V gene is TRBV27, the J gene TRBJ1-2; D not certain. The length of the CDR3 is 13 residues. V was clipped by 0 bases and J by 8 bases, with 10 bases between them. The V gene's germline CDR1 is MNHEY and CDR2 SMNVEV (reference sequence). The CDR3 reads CASSLSEAGGYTF. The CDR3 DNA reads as TGTGCCAGCAGTTTATCAGAGGCGGGGGGCTACACCTTC.

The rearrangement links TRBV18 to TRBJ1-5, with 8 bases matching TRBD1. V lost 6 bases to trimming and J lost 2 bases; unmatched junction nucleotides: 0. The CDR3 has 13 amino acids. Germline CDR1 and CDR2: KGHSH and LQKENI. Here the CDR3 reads CASSGQGNQPQHF. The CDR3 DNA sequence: TGTGCCAGCTCGGGACAGGGCAATCAGCCCCAGCATTTT.

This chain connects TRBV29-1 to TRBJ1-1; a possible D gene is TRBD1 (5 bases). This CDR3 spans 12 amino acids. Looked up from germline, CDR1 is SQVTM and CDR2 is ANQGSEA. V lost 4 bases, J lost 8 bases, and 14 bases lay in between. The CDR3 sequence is CSVAGQGMEAFF. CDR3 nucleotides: TGCAGCGTTGCCGGGCAGGGCATGGAAGCTTTCTTT.

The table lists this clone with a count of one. The CDR3 coding sequence is TGCAGCGTTGGACAGGGGACCTACGAGCAGTACTTC. Protein: CSVGQGTYEQYF. This rearrangement joins TRBV29-1 to TRBJ2-7; 8 positions agree with TRBD1. CDR1 is SQVTM, CDR2 ANQGSEA, per germline. This CDR3 is 12 amino acids long. J lost 2 bases, V lost 4 bases, and 1 base had no gene match.